This record covers a single TCR beta chain. This record comes from a study of blood T cell repertoires in COVID-19. At the level of the study: Italy, Spain and the United States were the sources of the convalescent and acute COVID-19 samples. The cDNA or gDNA used as material had been derived from T cells, B-cell-depleted T cells, or PBMCs.

The CDR3 is made up of 15 amino acids. The germline gives CDR1 WSHSY, CDR2 SAAADI. V was pared by 5 bases and J by 3 bases, with 2 bases of the junction left unmatched. Original data processing: Counts of nucleated cells, estimated from reference gene primer amplification, were obtained. Sequencing used immunoSEQ multiplex PCR; TCRdb keeps in-frame clones, though not all of them. Clonal size and the V and J genes are those of that table, whereas D and trimming came from the DNA. The sample contains about 150,000 clones, nearly 80% of which appear only once. The material sequenced was peripheral blood. This TCR came from a woman older than 75 with acute or convalescent COVID-19. The J gene is TRBJ2-2, the V gene TRBV10-2; 11 bases are shared with TRBD2. CDR3 protein: CASSPSGGHTGELFF. The DNA of the CDR3 is TGCGCCAGCAGTCCTAGCGGGGGGCACACCGGGGAGCTGTTTTTT.